The 17 T cell receptor beta chains listed next were all sequenced from one sample in a study of EBV T-cell therapy then PD-1 blockade in nasopharyngeal carcinoma. Assay: immunoSEQ multiplex PCR; the TCRdb copy retains only in-frame clones and omits some. The sample has approximately 21,000 clones, about 87% seen once. Which antigens these TCRs recognize remains unknown. Treatment reported: AdE1-LMPpoly-expanded autologous EBV-specific T-cell therapy followed by anti-PD-1 nivolumab. The sequenced sample was CD8+ T cells from blood, obtained around day 58 from a patient whose treatment included autologous EBV-specific T cells and nivolumab. These receptors came from a middle-aged man with nasopharyngeal carcinoma.

The rearrangement joins TRBV9 to TRBJ1-1; TRBD1 might be the D (5 bases). The germline V gene encodes CDR1 SGDLS and CDR2 YYNGEE. The V and J ends lost 3 bases and 8 bases respectively, with 14 bases between them. This CDR3 contains 13 residues. Here the CDR3 DNA reads TGTGCCAGCAGCGGGGGGAGGAACCCCGAAGCTTTCTTT. Its protein is CASSGGRNPEAFF.

V and J are TRBV4-2 and TRBJ2-3; 11 bases are shared with TRBD2. Germline V gene sequence: CDR1 LGHNA, CDR2 YNFKEQ. This CDR3 has 16 amino acids. V gave up 0 bases and J gave up 3 bases; unmatched junction bases: 2. CDR3 in amino acids: CASSQDLAGGTDTQYF. The CDR3 nucleotides read TGTGCCAGCAGCCAAGATCTAGCGGGGGGTACAGATACGCAGTATTTT.

V gene TRBV29-1 combines with J gene TRBJ2-7; the D gene is possibly TRBD2 (7 bases). The CDR3 totals 14 residues. From germline, CDR1 is SQVTM and CDR2 ANQGSEA. The V end lost 6 bases, the J end lost 7 bases, and 22 bases lay between the germline ends. CDR3 residues: CSVGGPGPWEEQYF. CDR3 nucleotides: TGCAGCGTGGGGGGGCCAGGACCTTGGGAAGAGCAGTACTTC.

The J gene is TRBJ2-5, the V gene TRBV21-1; the D call of TRBD2 is as the table states it, not checked on the DNA. TRBV21-1 is a pseudogene segment. This CDR3 comprises 16 residues. CDR3 sequence: CASSKESRGAQETQYF. The CDR3 DNA is TGTGCCAGCAGCAAAGAGTCGCGGGGGGCCCAAGAGACCCAGTACTTC.

The chain employs TRBV27 and TRBJ1-1, with D uncertain. The CDR3 sequence is 14 residues long. The germline V and J ends were trimmed by 3 bases and 0 bases, with 8 bases remaining between them. In germline, CDR1 is MNHEY, CDR2 SMNVEV (reference sequence). DNA of the CDR3: TGTGCCAGCAGTTTGGGGAGCTTGAACACTGAAGCTTTCTTT. It translates to CASSLGSLNTEAFF.

The gene calls are TRBV28 and TRBJ2-1; 9 bases line up with TRBD1. Germline loops: CDR1 MDHEN, CDR2 SYDVKM. The CDR3 runs to 18 residues. J gave up 3 bases and V 5 bases, and 14 bases lay outside the gene matches. CDR3 protein: CASSARSGQGDLYNEQFF. The CDR3 DNA follows: TGTGCCAGCAGTGCCAGATCGGGACAGGGCGACCTCTACAATGAGCAGTTCTTC.

This clone has just a few counts. The chain recombines TRBV4-1 with TRBJ2-1; 12 nucleotides agree with TRBD1. The CDR3 sequence is 18 residues long. Germline CDR1 MGHRA, CDR2 YSYEKL. V shed 4 bases and J 7 bases; nucleotides not matched to a gene: 14. Here the CDR3 reads CASSRAKPGQGAGNEQFF. Here the CDR3 DNA reads TGCGCCAGCAGCCGAGCGAAGCCGGGACAGGGGGCCGGGAATGAGCAGTTCTTC.

V and J are TRBV20-1 and TRBJ1-2; tentatively, D is TRBD1 (5 bases). Germline CDR1 DFQATT, CDR2 SNEGSKA (reference sequence). This CDR3 contains 11 residues. Trimming took 5 bases from V and 7 from J, leaving 11 bases between them. The CDR3 bases are TGCAGTGCTGGTGATAGGGGTGGCTACACCTTC. Its protein product is CSAGDRGGYTF.

The chain recombines TRBV7-6 with TRBJ1-1; D gene ambiguous. CDR1 is SGHVS and CDR2 is FNYEAQ in the germline V gene. V shed 3 bases and J shed 0 bases, with 11 bases lying between them. The CDR3 has 15 amino acids. The CDR3: CASSLGSPMNTEAFF. CDR3 nucleotides: TGTGCCAGCAGCTTGGGGAGCCCCATGAACACTGAAGCTTTCTTT.

J is TRBJ1-2 and V is TRBV5-5; a weak D match, TRBD1 (6 bases). With 6 bases removed from V and 0 bases from J, the gap between germline ends came to 21 bases. Germline V CDR1 and CDR2: SGHKS, YYEKEE (reference sequence). There are 17 residues in the CDR3. Here the CDR3 DNA reads TGTGCCAGCATCGGGTGGGCCACAGGGACCCCTAACTATGGCTACACCTTC. Translating it yields CASIGWATGTPNYGYTF.

The J gene is TRBJ2-7, the V gene TRBV25-1; no reliable D call. V was cut by 6 bases and J by 3 bases, with 3 bases left in between. The germline CDR1 and CDR2 sequences are MGHDK and SYGVNS. The CDR3 is 10 amino acids. For the CDR3, the DNA is TGTGCCAGCAGGATCTACGAGCAGTACTTC. Translation gives CASRIYEQYF.

J is TRBJ1-5 and V is TRBV19; TRBD1 might be the D (5 bases). The CDR3 has 15 residues. V dropped 5 bases and J dropped 7 bases, with 18 bases sitting between them. Per germline, CDR1 LNHDA and CDR2 SQIVND (reference sequence). The CDR3 loop reads CASSWGKGSGQPQHF. The DNA for the CDR3 is TGTGCCAGTAGTTGGGGTAAGGGGTCAGGGCAGCCCCAGCATTTT.

The chain joins TRBV12-3 or TRBV12-4 to TRBJ1-5; D is uncertain. V gave up 6 bases and J gave up 3 bases, with 9 bases separating them. The CDR3 extends over 13 amino acids. For the CDR3, the DNA is TGTGCCAGCAGCCGAGCCCTCAATCAGCCCCAGCATTTT. Translation gives CASSRALNQPQHF.

This clone was recorded a few times. The gene calls are TRBV5-1 and TRBJ1-2, with 7 bases that match TRBD1. Looked up from germline, CDR1 is SGHRS and CDR2 is YFSETQ. CDR3 size: 15 residues. V trimming: 2 bases; J trimming: 2 bases; junction bases outside the gene matches: 6. CDR3 sequence reads: CASSFLTGENYGYTF. In nucleotides, the CDR3 is TGCGCCAGCAGCTTCCTAACAGGGGAAAACTATGGCTACACCTTC.

The chain is built from TRBV11-3 and TRBJ2-1; D is perhaps TRBD2 (7 bases). V lost 0 bases and J lost 4, with 10 bases in between. This CDR3 comprises 15 residues. Germline V gene sequence: CDR1 SGHNT, CDR2 YENEEA. The CDR3 here is CASSLEGGPYNEQFF. CDR3 nucleotides: TGTGCCAGCAGCTTAGAGGGGGGGCCTTACAATGAGCAGTTCTTC.

The chain carries TRBV24-1 and TRBJ2-7; 9 nucleotides agree with TRBD1. Germline trimming cut 5 bases from V and 6 bases from J; bases unmatched to any gene: 7. Germline values: CDR1 KGHDR, CDR2 SFDVKD. The length of the CDR3 is 14 residues. The DNA for the CDR3 is TGTGCCACCAGTGGGAGGGACAGGGACTCCGAGCAGTACTTC. This sequence encodes CATSGRDRDSEQYF.

This clone was seen only a few times. The rearrangement joins TRBV7-2 to TRBJ2-7, with a possible D match to TRBD1 (6 bases). The V end lost 1 base, the J end lost 5 bases, and 12 bases lay between the germline ends. The CDR3 has 14 residues. Germline values: CDR1 SGHTA, CDR2 FQGNSA. CDR3 coding DNA: TGTGCCAGCAGCTTAGGGTCGACAGGCCACGAGCAGTACTTC. This translates into CASSLGSTGHEQYF.